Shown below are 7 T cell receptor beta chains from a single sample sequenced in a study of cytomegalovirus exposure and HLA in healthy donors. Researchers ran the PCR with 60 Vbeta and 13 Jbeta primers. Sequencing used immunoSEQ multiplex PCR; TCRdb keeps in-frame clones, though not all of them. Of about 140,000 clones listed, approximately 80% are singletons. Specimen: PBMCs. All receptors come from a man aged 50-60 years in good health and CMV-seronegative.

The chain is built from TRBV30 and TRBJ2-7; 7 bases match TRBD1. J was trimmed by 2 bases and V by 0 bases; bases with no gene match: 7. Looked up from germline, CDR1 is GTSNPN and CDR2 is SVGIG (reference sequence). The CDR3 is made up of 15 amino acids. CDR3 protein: CAWSVPRTGAYEQYF. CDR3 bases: TGTGCCTGGAGTGTACCAAGGACAGGAGCCTACGAGCAGTACTTC.

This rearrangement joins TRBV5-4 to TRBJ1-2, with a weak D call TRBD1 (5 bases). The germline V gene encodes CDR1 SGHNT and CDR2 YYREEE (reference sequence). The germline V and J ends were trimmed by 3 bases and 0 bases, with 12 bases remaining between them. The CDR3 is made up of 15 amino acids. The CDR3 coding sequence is TGTGCCAGCAGCTGGGGCGGGACTTCTAACTATGGCTACACCTTC. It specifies CASSWGGTSNYGYTF.

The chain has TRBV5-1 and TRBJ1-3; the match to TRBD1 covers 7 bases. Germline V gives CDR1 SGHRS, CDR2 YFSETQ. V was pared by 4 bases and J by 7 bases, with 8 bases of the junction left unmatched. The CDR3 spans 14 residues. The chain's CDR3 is CASSGGQSLNTIYF. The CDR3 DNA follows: TGCGCCAGCAGCGGGGGACAGTCATTGAACACCATATATTTT.

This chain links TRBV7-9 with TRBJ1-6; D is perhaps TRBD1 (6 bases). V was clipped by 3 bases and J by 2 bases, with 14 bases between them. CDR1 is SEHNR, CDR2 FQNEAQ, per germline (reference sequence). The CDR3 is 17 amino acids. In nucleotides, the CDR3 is TGTGCCAGCAGCTTGGGAGGGGGATCGACCTATAATTCACCCCTCCACTTT. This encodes CASSLGGGSTYNSPLHF.

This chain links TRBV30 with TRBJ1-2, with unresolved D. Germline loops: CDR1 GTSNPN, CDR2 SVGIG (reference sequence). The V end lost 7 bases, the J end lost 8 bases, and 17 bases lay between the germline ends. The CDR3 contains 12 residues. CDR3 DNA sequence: TGTGCCTCCGAAGACTCCGGGAACGGCTACACCTTC. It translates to CASEDSGNGYTF.

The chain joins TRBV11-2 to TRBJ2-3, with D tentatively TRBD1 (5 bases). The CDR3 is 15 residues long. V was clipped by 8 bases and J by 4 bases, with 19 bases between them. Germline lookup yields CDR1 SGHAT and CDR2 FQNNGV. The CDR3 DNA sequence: TGTGCCAGCTCCCCGCAGGGAATTACTGCAGATACGCAGTATTTT. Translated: CASSPQGITADTQYF. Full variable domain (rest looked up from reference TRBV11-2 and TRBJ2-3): EAGVAQSPRYKIIEKRQSVAFWCNPISGHATLYWYQQILGQGPKLLIQFQNNGVVDDSQLPKDRFSAERLKGVDSTLKIQPAKLEDSAVYLCASSPQGITADTQYFGPGTRLTVL.

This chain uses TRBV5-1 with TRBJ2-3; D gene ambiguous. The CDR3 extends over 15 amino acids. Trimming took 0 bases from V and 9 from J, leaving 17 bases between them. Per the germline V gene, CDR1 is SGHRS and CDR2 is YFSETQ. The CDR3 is CASSLATSSTKTQYF. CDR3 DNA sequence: TGCGCCAGCAGCTTGGCCACGTCGAGTACGAAGACGCAGTATTTT.